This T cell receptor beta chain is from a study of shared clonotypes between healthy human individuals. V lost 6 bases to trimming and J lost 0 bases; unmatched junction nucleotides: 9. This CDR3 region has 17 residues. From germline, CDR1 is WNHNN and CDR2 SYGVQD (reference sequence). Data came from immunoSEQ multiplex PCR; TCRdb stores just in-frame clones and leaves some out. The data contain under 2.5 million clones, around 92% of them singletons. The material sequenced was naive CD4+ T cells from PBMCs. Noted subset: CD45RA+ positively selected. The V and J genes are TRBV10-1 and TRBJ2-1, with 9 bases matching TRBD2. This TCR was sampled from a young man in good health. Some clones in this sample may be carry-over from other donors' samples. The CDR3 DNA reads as TGCGCCAGCAGCCCCAACCTAGCGGGGAGCTCCTACAATGAGCAGTTCTTC. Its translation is CASSPNLAGSSYNEQFF.